Sequencing of this T cell receptor (beta chain) was carried out in a study of cytomegalovirus exposure and HLA in healthy donors. Study at large: Genotyping showed 81% of over 350 donors falling in the Caucasian-associated ancestry cluster.

This CDR3 spans 12 amino acids. Germline assignment: CDR1 LNHDA and CDR2 SQIVND (reference sequence). V was shortened by 3 bases and J by 5 bases, with 8 bases between the two germline ends. This PCR relied on a set of 60 Vbeta primers and 13 Jbeta primers. Using immunoSEQ multiplex PCR, the repertoire was profiled, and TCRdb retains in-frame clones only, with some absent. The data contain about 110,000 clones, around two thirds of them singletons. The V gene is TRBV19, the J gene TRBJ2-7, with D maybe TRBD1 (5 bases). Source material: PBMCs. The receptor's source is a man aged 30 to 45 in good health and CMV-seropositive. The CDR3 loop reads CASSIWGHEQYF. The CDR3 DNA sequence: TGTGCCAGTAGTATTTGGGGCCACGAGCAGTACTTC.